Sequencing of this T cell receptor beta chain was carried out in a study of blood T cell repertoires in COVID-19. Overall study context: There were acute and convalescent COVID-19 samples, and they came from the United States, Italy and Spain.

Trimming removed 3 bases at V and 4 bases at J, with 9 bases between. The CDR3 totals 13 residues. It was during active infection that Seattle patients were enrolled and then longitudinally followed. Original handling: Reference gene primers were amplified, and this amplification served to estimate nucleated cell counts. Using immunoSEQ multiplex PCR, the repertoire was profiled, and TCRdb retains in-frame clones only, with some absent. The DNA was the basis for D and trimming; V, J and clone size are from that table. This table has a few hundred thousand clones, roughly 89% appearing once. The chain employs TRBV12-3 or TRBV12-4 and TRBJ2-5; unclear D gene. The material sequenced was peripheral blood. The clonotype originates from a woman aged 55-69 years with COVID-19, enrolled during active disease. CDR3 sequence: CASSLLGGETQYF. As DNA, the CDR3 is TGTGCCAGCAGTTTGCTAGGCGGAGAGACCCAGTACTTC.